The entry below gives a single T cell receptor beta chain sequence along with its context. CDR1 and CDR2 (germline): SGHKS, YYEKEE (reference sequence). V gave up 4 bases and J gave up 3 bases, with 11 bases separating them. The CDR3 is made up of 14 amino acids. Assay used: immunoSEQ multiplex PCR; TCRdb lists only in-frame clones, some missing. The sample shows about 380,000 clones, about 96% of them seen only once. This sample is part of a study of shared clonotypes between healthy human individuals. The J gene is TRBJ1-5, the V gene TRBV5-5, with D perhaps TRBD1 (5 bases). Sequencing used memory CD8+ T cells sorted from blood. As for subset: CD45RO+ cells pooled with CCR7-negative TemRA cells. The sequence was obtained from a man aged 25 to 40 in good health. CDR3 sequence: CASSVGTTNQPQHF. Here the CDR3 DNA reads TGTGCCAGCAGCGTCGGGACTACCAATCAGCCCCAGCATTTT.